The 7 T cell receptor beta chains below all came from one sample that was sequenced in a study of T cells in Graves' hyperthyroidism and ophthalmopathy (dated by TCRdb to between 2018 and 2021). Library prep was done by multiplex PCR. The sample was run on an Illumina HiSeq 2000. TCR beta CDR3 regions were amplified from RNA transcripts. For the first round of RT-PCR on the TCR CDR3, the HTBI primer set was used together with the Qiagen OneStep RT-PCR kit. TCRdb trimmed public reads at Q25 via fastp, called clones via MiXCR and kept in-frame beta chains. Identical CDR3 proteins give one entry, which carries the most common genes and DNA. This sample has approximately 320,000 distinct CDR3 sequences in its table, and around 16% of those were observed once. The leading ten clones occupy around 35% of the sample. What was sequenced was blood. The receptor set was obtained from a man in his thirties or forties with Graves' hyperthyroidism.

Regarding this clonotype: In this CDR3 the conserved last residue, phenylalanine or tryptophan, is missing, so a read error is likely. The rearrangement uses TRBV5-1 and TRBJ2-7; 7 positions agree with TRBD2. Trimming cost V 0 bases and J 2 bases; bases outside gene matches: 11. This CDR3 is 17 amino acids long. From germline, CDR1 is SGHRS and CDR2 YFSETQ. In nucleotides, the CDR3 is TGCGCCAGCAGCTTGGATCGCGGGGAGGGAGGCGCCTACGAGCAGTACCTC. Encoded protein: CASSLDRGEGGAYEQYL.

This clonotype was seen at least ten times. One end of the junction is discordant with germline, which a read error may explain. The rearrangement joins TRBV3-1 to TRBJ2-7; D not certain. Germline CDR1 LGHDT, CDR2 YNNKEL (reference sequence). The CDR3 runs to 13 residues. The CDR3 sequence: CASSQAPFGEQYF. The CDR3 nucleotides read TGTGCCAGCAGTCAAGCCCCCTTTGGCGAGCAGTACTTC.

This clonotype showed up many times. The chain employs TRBV5-1 and TRBJ1-5, with unresolved D. V lost 0 bases and J lost 5, with 6 bases in between. Looked up from germline, CDR1 is SGHRS and CDR2 is YFSETQ. This CDR3 has 13 amino acids. Written as DNA, the CDR3 is TGCGCCAGCAGCTTGGCGGCGGATCAGCCCCAGCATTTT. Protein: CASSLAADQPQHF.

The chain combines TRBV4-1 with TRBJ1-2; D possibly corresponds to TRBD1 (6 bases). Trimming removed 0 bases at V and 3 bases at J, with 14 bases between. CDR3 length equals 16 residues. In germline, CDR1 is MGHRA, CDR2 YSYEKL. This chain's CDR3 is CASSQESHRVDYGYTF. CDR3 coding DNA: TGCGCCAGCAGCCAAGAGAGCCACAGGGTGGACTATGGCTACACCTTC.

This clonotype was picked up a small number of times. This rearrangement joins TRBV7-2 to TRBJ2-1; D gene unclear. CDR1 is SGHTA and CDR2 is FQGNSA in the germline V gene. The CDR3 contains 16 residues. Trimming removed 1 base at V and 0 bases at J, with 10 bases between. DNA for the CDR3: TGTGCCAGCAGCTTAGGGCTGCGGACCTCCTACAATGAGCAGTTCTTC. This gives the protein CASSLGLRTSYNEQFF. The full variable domain, its missing parts supplied by reference TRBV7-2 and TRBJ2-1, is GAGVSQSPSNKVTEKGKDVELRCDPISGHTALYWYRQSLGQGLEFLIYFQGNSAPDKSGLPSDRFSAERTGGSVSTLTIQRTQQEDSAVYLCASSLGLRTSYNEQFFGPGTRLTVL.

This rearrangement joins TRBV19 to TRBJ2-5, with 7 bases identical to TRBD1. The CDR3 is made up of 13 amino acids. CDR1 is LNHDA, CDR2 SQIVND, per germline (reference sequence). V was clipped by 8 bases and J by 1 base; unmatched bases: 4. The CDR3 is CASATGTQETQYF. The DNA for the CDR3 is TGTGCCAGTGCGACAGGGACCCAAGAGACCCAGTACTTC.

This rearrangement joins TRBV12-3 or TRBV12-4 to TRBJ2-1; maybe TRBD2 (6 bases). The length of the CDR3 is 17 residues. V lost 3 bases and J 2 bases, leaving 17 bases between the germline ends. The CDR3 reads CASSFLPSGSTYNEQFF. CDR3 sequence (DNA): TGTGCCAGCAGTTTTTTGCCCAGCGGGTCAACCTACAATGAGCAGTTCTTC.